Below, one TCR beta chain is given with its context. Its target is unknown. Other DNA variants within this sample encode the same CDR3. This specimen belongs to a study of shared clonotypes between healthy human individuals. Germline V gene sequence: CDR1 SNHLY, CDR2 FYNNEI. The CDR3 covers 13 residues. V lost 1 base to trimming and J lost 5 bases, with 8 bases between them. Naive CD8 cells, CD45RO-negative and positively selected for CCR7, excluded terminally differentiated effector memory CD45RA+ cells. General study results and limits: Naive CD4 clonotype sharing across a handful of donors was around 5%.

The data were produced by immunoSEQ multiplex PCR, yet TCRdb's version contains in-frame clones alone and is incomplete. The repertoire holds roughly 2 million clones, around 96% seen once, with about 1.1% in the top ten. This sequence was found in a man aged 18 to 30 in good health. Sequenced input: naive CD8+ T cells sorted from blood. The chain is built from TRBV2 and TRBJ1-1; unclear D gene. For the CDR3, the DNA is TGTGCCAGCAGTGAAGGGGCTGGGACTGAAGCTTTCTTT. Its protein is CASSEGAGTEAFF.